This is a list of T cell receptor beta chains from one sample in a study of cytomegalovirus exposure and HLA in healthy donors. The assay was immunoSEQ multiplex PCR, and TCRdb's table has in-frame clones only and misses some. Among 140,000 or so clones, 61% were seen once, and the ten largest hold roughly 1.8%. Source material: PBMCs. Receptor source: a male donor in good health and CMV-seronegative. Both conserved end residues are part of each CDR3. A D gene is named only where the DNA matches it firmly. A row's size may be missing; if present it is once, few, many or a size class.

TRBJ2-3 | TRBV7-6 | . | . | CASSFSRAAVTDTQYF | TGTGCCAGCAGCTTCTCCCGAGCGGCCGTCACAGATACGCAGTATTTT
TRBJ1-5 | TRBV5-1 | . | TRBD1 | CASSAGQGQSNQPQHF | TGCGCCAGCAGCGCCGGCCAGGGACAGAGCAATCAGCCCCAGCATTTT
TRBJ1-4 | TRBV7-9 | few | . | CASGSGGLGEKLFF | TGTGCCAGCGGGTCGGGGGGTTTGGGCGAAAAACTGTTTTTT
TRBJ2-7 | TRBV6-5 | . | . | CASSYSIRYEQYF | TGTGCCAGCAGTTACAGCATTCGCTACGAGCAGTACTTC
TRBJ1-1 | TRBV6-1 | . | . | CASSERWAKNTEAFF | TGTGCCAGCAGTGAACGGTGGGCAAAGAACACTGAAGCTTTCTTT
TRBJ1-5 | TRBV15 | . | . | CATSRDESNQPQHF | TGTGCCACCAGCAGAGATGAGAGCAATCAGCCCCAGCATTTT
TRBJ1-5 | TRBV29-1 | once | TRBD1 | CSDKGQQGQPQHF | TGCAGCGATAAGGGACAGCAAGGTCAGCCCCAGCATTTT
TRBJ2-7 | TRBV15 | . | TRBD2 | CATSFSSGSSYEQYF | TGTGCCACCAGCTTCTCTAGCGGGAGCTCCTACGAGCAGTACTTC
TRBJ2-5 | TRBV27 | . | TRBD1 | CASSFSGQGRKETQYF | TGTGCCAGCAGTTTCTCGGGACAGGGTCGTAAGGAGACCCAGTACTTC
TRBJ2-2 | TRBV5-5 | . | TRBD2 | CASSPRGGGENTGELFF | TGTGCCAGCAGCCCCCGGGGGGGCGGGGAGAACACCGGGGAGCTGTTTTTT
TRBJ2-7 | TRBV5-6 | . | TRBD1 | CASSGRRDRSNSYEQYF | TGTGCCAGCAGCGGTCGTCGGGACAGGAGTAACTCCTACGAGCAGTACTTC
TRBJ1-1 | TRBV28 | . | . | CASRGFYRARLNTEAFF | TGTGCCAGCAGGGGGTTTTACAGGGCCCGACTGAACACTGAAGCTTTCTTT
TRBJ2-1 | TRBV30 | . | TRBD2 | CAWSGRAGAYNEQFF | TGTGCCTGGAGTGGTCGAGCGGGGGCCTACAATGAGCAGTTCTTC
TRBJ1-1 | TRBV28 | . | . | CASSSNSEAFF | TGTGCCAGCAGTTCGAACAGTGAAGCTTTCTTT
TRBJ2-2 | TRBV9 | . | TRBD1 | CASNPRRTGNTGELFF | TGTGCCAGCAACCCTAGACGGACAGGGAACACCGGGGAGCTGTTTTTT
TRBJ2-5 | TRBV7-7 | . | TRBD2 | CASSLAGGIMYF | TGTGCCAGCAGCTTAGCGGGGGGGATAATGTACTTC
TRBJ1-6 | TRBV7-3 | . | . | CASSLNPRGAGNSPLHF | TGTGCCAGCAGCTTAAATCCCAGGGGCGCAGGGAATTCACCCCTCCACTTT
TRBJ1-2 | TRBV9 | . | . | CASSVAPSAYYGYTF | TGTGCCAGCAGCGTAGCCCCGAGTGCTTACTATGGCTACACCTTC
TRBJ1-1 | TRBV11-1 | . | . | CASSLESQGYTEAFF | TGTGCCAGCAGCTTAGAATCACAGGGCTACACTGAAGCTTTCTTT
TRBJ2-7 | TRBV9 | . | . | CASSSDAYEQYF | TGTGCCAGCAGCTCTGATGCGTACGAGCAGTACTTC
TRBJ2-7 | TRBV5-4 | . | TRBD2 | CASSLLGGGLFNSYEQYF | TGTGCCAGCAGCTTGTTGGGCGGGGGGCTATTTAACTCCTACGAGCAGTACTTC
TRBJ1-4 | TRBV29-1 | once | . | CSVERSLNEKLFF | TGCAGCGTTGAAAGGTCGCTTAATGAAAAACTATTTTTT
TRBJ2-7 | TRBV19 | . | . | CASSINGETYEQYF | TGTGCCAGTAGTATAAACGGGGAAACCTACGAGCAGTACTTC
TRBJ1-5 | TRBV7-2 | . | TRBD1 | CASSFTGTEHQPQHF | TGTGCCAGCAGCTTCACCGGGACAGAACATCAGCCCCAGCATTTT
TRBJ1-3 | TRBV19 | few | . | CASSGQISGNTIYF | TGTGCCAGTAGCGGACAGATATCTGGAAACACCATATATTTT
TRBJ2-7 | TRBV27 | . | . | CASSTTGQPYEQYF | TGTGCCAGCAGTACGACCGGACAGCCCTACGAGCAGTACTTC
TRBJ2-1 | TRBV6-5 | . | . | CASRAGGYNEQFF | TGTGCCAGCAGGGCAGGGGGGTACAATGAGCAGTTCTTC
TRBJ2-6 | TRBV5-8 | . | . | CASSWRGSGANVLTF | TGTGCCAGCAGCTGGAGGGGCTCCGGGGCCAACGTCCTGACTTTC
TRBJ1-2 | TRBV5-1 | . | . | CASSLGDNYYGYTF | TGCGCCAGCAGCTTGGGAGACAACTACTATGGCTACACCTTC
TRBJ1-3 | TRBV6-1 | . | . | CASSAGRGAGNTIYF | TGTGCCAGCAGCGCAGGGAGGGGAGCGGGAAACACCATATATTTT
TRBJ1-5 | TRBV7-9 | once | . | CASSHAGSNQPQHF | TGTGCCAGCAGCCACGCAGGTAGCAATCAGCCCCAGCATTTT
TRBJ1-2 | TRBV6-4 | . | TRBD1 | CASSERQGSDGYTF | TGTGCCAGCAGTGAGAGACAGGGGTCGGATGGCTACACCTTC
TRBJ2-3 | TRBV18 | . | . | CASSPGNSGSSDTQYF | TGTGCCAGCTCACCAGGCAACAGCGGGTCTTCAGATACGCAGTATTTT
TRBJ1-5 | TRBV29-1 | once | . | CSVGGRQSNQPQHF | TGCAGCGTTGGGGGGAGGCAAAGCAATCAGCCCCAGCATTTT
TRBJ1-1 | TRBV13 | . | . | CASSVGGTEAFF | TGTGCCAGCAGCGTTGGGGGGACTGAAGCTTTCTTT
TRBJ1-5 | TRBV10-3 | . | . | CATQGPNQPQHF | TGTGCCACACAGGGTCCCAATCAGCCCCAGCATTTT
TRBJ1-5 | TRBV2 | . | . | CASSRGGRGNQPQHF | TGTGCCAGCAGCCGCGGGGGCCGGGGCAATCAGCCCCAGCATTTT
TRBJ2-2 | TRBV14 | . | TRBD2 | CASSQEVLAGNTGELFF | TGTGCCAGCAGCCAAGAGGTGTTAGCGGGGAACACCGGGGAGCTGTTTTTT
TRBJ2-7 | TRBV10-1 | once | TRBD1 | CASSDRQGWEQYF | TGCGCCAGCAGTGATAGACAGGGTTGGGAGCAGTACTTC
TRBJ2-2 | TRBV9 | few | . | CASSVLQGPGELFF | TGTGCCAGCAGCGTATTGCAGGGGCCCGGGGAGCTGTTTTTT
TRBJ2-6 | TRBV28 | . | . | CAGSSRGANVLTF | TGTGCCGGCAGTTCCAGGGGGGCCAACGTCCTGACTTTC
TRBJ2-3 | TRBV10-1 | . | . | CASSDEGEQYF | TGCGCCAGCAGCGACGAGGGGGAGCAGTATTTT
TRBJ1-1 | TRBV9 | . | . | CASSVSDISEAFF | TGTGCCAGCAGCGTATCCGACATTTCTGAAGCTTTCTTT
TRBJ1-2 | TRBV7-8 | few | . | CASSLTPGRPRENYGYTF | TGTGCCAGCAGCTTAACCCCGGGAAGACCCCGGGAGAACTATGGCTACACCTTC
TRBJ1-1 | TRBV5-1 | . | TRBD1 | CASSLGQATEAFF | TGCGCCAGCAGCCTGGGACAGGCCACTGAAGCTTTCTTT
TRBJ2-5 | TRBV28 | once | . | CASSLDNQETQYF | TGTGCCAGCAGTTTGGACAACCAAGAGACCCAGTACTTC
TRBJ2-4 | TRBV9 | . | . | CASSDNQGLLKNIQYF | TGTGCCAGCAGCGATAACCAGGGGTTACTCAAAAACATTCAGTACTTC
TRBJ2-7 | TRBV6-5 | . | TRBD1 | CASGQGDSSYEQYF | TGTGCCAGCGGACAAGGGGACAGCTCCTACGAGCAGTACTTC
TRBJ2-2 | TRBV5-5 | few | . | CASSLGANTGELFF | TGTGCCAGCAGCTTGGGAGCGAACACCGGGGAGCTGTTTTTT
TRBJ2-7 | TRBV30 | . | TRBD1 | CAWDSGRTGIRFEQYF | TGTGCCTGGGACTCAGGAAGGACAGGGATCAGATTTGAGCAGTACTTC